Listed here are 24 T cell receptor beta chains from one sample, sequenced in a study of blood T cell repertoires in COVID-19. The repertoire was sequenced with immunoSEQ multiplex PCR; TCRdb's copy has only in-frame clones and lacks some. In the table there are about 140,000 clones, around three quarters of which are singletons. The sample was peripheral blood. These receptor sequences come from a man in his fifties or sixties with acute or convalescent COVID-19.

The rearrangement joins TRBV30 to TRBJ2-1; a possible D gene is TRBD2 (6 bases). The V and J ends lost 3 bases and 16 bases respectively, with 16 bases between them. Germline loops: CDR1 GTSNPN, CDR2 SVGIG (reference sequence). There are 11 residues in the CDR3. CDR3 coding DNA: TGTGCCTGGAGGGGGGGAGGTAAGATCTTCTTC. This codes for CAWRGGGKIFF.

This clone was seen ten or more times. The sample holds other DNA sequences that translate to the same CDR3. This rearrangement joins TRBV24-1 to TRBJ2-5; no definite D call. V lost 2 bases to trimming and J lost 5 bases, with 8 bases between them. CDR1 KGHDR and CDR2 SFDVKD come from the germline V gene. This CDR3 region has 13 residues. CDR3 sequence reads: CATSDSPRETQYF. The CDR3 coding sequence is TGTGCCACCAGTGATTCCCCCCGGGAGACCCAGTACTTC.

The V call is TRBV6-5, the J call TRBJ2-2, with D possibly TRBD1 on 5 matching bases. The germline CDR1 and CDR2 sequences are MNHEY and SVGAGI. V was shortened by 10 bases and J by 5 bases, with 14 bases between the two germline ends. The CDR3 extends over 13 amino acids. The CDR3 nucleotides read TGTGCCATACAAGTGCCAGGGACCGGGGAGCTGTTTTTT. It yields the protein CAIQVPGTGELFF.

V usage is TRBV2 and J usage is TRBJ2-1; 15 bases are a match to TRBD2. Germline CDR1 and CDR2: SNHLY and FYNNEI. The CDR3 sequence is 16 residues long. With 6 bases clipped from V and 7 bases from J, the junction kept 7 bases outside the gene matches. CDR3 in DNA: TGTGCCAGCAGGCGGACTAGCGGGGGGGCGCGGAATGAGCAGTTCTTC. Protein: CASRRTSGGARNEQFF. The entire variable domain, with the rest obtained from reference TRBV2 and TRBJ2-1, is as follows: EPEVTQTPSHQVTQMGQEVILRCVPISNHLYFYWYRQILGQKVEFLVSFYNNEISEKSEIFDDQFSVERPDGSNFTLKIRSTKLEDSAMYFCASRRTSGGARNEQFFGPGTRLTVL.

The rearrangement joins TRBV5-1 to TRBJ1-5, with a possible D match to TRBD1 (5 bases). The ends were cut back, 1 base at V and 4 bases at J, with 9 bases in the middle. Germline values: CDR1 SGHRS, CDR2 YFSETQ. There are 14 residues in the CDR3. Here the CDR3 reads CASSLTGLNQPQHF. In DNA form, the CDR3 reads TGCGCCAGCAGCTTGACAGGCTTGAATCAGCCCCAGCATTTT.

The chain joins TRBV25-1 to TRBJ1-2, with D unresolved. The germline CDR1 and CDR2 sequences are MGHDK and SYGVNS. V was trimmed by 1 base and J by 6 bases, leaving 6 bases between them. The CDR3 has 12 amino acids. CDR3 DNA: TGTGCCAGCAGTGAATGGGAGGATGGCTACACCTTC. Protein: CASSEWEDGYTF.

V is TRBV5-1 and J is TRBJ2-5, with a tentative D call TRBD1 (5 bases). Germline CDR1 is SGHRS and CDR2 is YFSETQ. The CDR3 has 16 amino acids. V was trimmed by 0 bases and J by 0 bases, leaving 12 bases between them. CDR3 loop: CASSLAGQGHQETQYF. In nucleotides, the CDR3 is TGCGCCAGCAGCTTGGCAGGCCAGGGCCACCAAGAGACCCAGTACTTC.

This clone was seen a handful of times. V usage is TRBV7-6 and J usage is TRBJ2-5, with D hard to call. This CDR3 comprises 13 residues. Trimming left V 3 bases short and J 2 bases short, with 7 bases between. CDR1 is SGHVS and CDR2 is FNYEAQ in the germline V gene. CDR3 coding DNA: TGTGCCAGCAGCTTGTCCGTACAAGAGACCCAGTACTTC. It is translated as CASSLSVQETQYF.

This chain uses TRBV5-1 with TRBJ1-4; D is perhaps TRBD1 (6 bases). Germline assignment: CDR1 SGHRS and CDR2 YFSETQ. This CDR3 region has 15 residues. Trimming removed 2 bases from V and 2 bases from J, with 10 bases in between. The CDR3 nucleotides are TGCGCCAGCAGCTTTTCGAGGGGGACTAATGAAAAACTGTTTTTT. This translates into CASSFSRGTNEKLFF.

This chain uses TRBV12-3 or TRBV12-4 with TRBJ2-1; D gene unclear. This CDR3 spans 13 amino acids. V was pared by 5 bases and J by 9 bases, with 14 bases between. In DNA, the CDR3 is TGTGCCAGCAGTCCATCACCCACGGGTGAGCAGTTCTTC. It is translated as CASSPSPTGEQFF.

The chain recombines TRBV30 with TRBJ1-2, with D perhaps matching TRBD1 (5 bases). This CDR3 has 13 amino acids. V lost 3 bases to trimming and J lost 8 bases, with 16 bases between them. Germline V gene data show CDR1 as GTSNPN and CDR2 as SVGIG (reference sequence). The DNA of the CDR3 is TGTGCCTGGAGCTTCTCGGGGGGGGGAGGCTACACCTTC. Translated: CAWSFSGGGGYTF.

CDR3 in amino acids: CASSYLKGQRDQRYTF. The DNA for the CDR3 is TGTGCCAGCAGTTACCTCAAGGGGCAGCGGGATCAACGCTACACCTTC. The V and J genes are TRBV6-5 and TRBJ1-2; D may be TRBD1 (5 bases). The CDR3 is 16 amino acids. Trimming removed 2 bases at V and 9 bases at J, with 22 bases between. Germline V gene sequence: CDR1 MNHEY, CDR2 SVGAGI.

This chain links TRBV11-2 with TRBJ2-2, with D perhaps matching TRBD2 (6 bases). CDR3 length equals 14 residues. Germline V gene data show CDR1 as SGHAT and CDR2 as FQNNGV. Trimming shortened V by 0 bases and J by 9 bases, and 11 bases separated the two germline ends. CDR3 amino acids: CASSLDNGSWELFF. CDR3 in DNA: TGTGCCAGCAGCTTAGATAACGGGAGCTGGGAGCTGTTTTTT.

This rearrangement joins TRBV6-5 to TRBJ1-1; 7 bases fit TRBD1. Per germline, CDR1 MNHEY and CDR2 SVGAGI. Losses at the gene ends were 7 bases for V and 6 bases for J; bases not matched to a gene: 14. This CDR3 has 15 amino acids. In nucleotides, the CDR3 is TGTGCCAGCACTTCACTGACAGGGAGTTACGCTGAAGCTTTCTTT. It codes for CASTSLTGSYAEAFF.

This clone was counted a single time. The chain combines TRBV5-1 with TRBJ2-2; 8 nucleotides line up with TRBD2. J gave up 7 bases and V 10 bases, and 9 bases lay outside the gene matches. Germline CDR1 reads SGHRS; CDR2 reads YFSETQ. The CDR3 runs to 13 residues. In DNA, the CDR3 is TGCGCCTCCCGGGGGGGGCAAAGCGGGGAGCTGTTTTTT. This encodes CASRGGQSGELFF.

This chain connects TRBV29-1 to TRBJ1-1, with TRBD1 as a possible D gene (5 bases). Trimming pared 4 bases from V and 6 bases from J, leaving 9 bases between. CDR3 size: 11 residues. Germline assignment: CDR1 SQVTM and CDR2 ANQGSEA. The CDR3 is CSVVVRAEAFF. The CDR3 coding sequence is TGCAGCGTTGTTGTCAGGGCTGAAGCTTTCTTT.

The chain links TRBV5-1 to TRBJ1-1; perhaps TRBD1 as D (6 bases). Trimming removed 0 bases from V and 5 bases from J, with 11 bases in between. Germline lookup yields CDR1 SGHRS and CDR2 YFSETQ. The CDR3 is 14 amino acids. The CDR3 is CASSLAGARTEAFF. For the CDR3, the DNA is TGCGCCAGCAGCTTGGCAGGGGCGCGGACTGAAGCTTTCTTT.

This chain connects TRBV18 to TRBJ2-2; 7 bases map to TRBD2. This CDR3 spans 15 amino acids. Germline V gives CDR1 KGHSH, CDR2 LQKENI. With V trimmed by 3 bases and J by 5 bases, 6 bases remained unmatched. The CDR3 loop is CASSPWTRGTGELFF. The CDR3 nucleotides read TGTGCCAGCTCACCCTGGACTAGGGGAACCGGGGAGCTGTTTTTT.

The chain joins TRBV5-5 to TRBJ2-2, with D unclear. CDR3 length equals 15 residues. The ends were cut back, 3 bases at V and 3 bases at J, with 12 bases in the middle. Per the germline V gene, CDR1 is SGHKS and CDR2 is YYEKEE (reference sequence). The DNA of the CDR3 is TGTGCCAGCAGCTCGTTCGACTTCGACACCGGGGAGCTGTTTTTT. Protein product: CASSSFDFDTGELFF.

The chain is built from TRBV6-1 and TRBJ1-6; D not resolved. The germline V gene encodes CDR1 MNHNS and CDR2 SASEGT. Trimming removed 0 bases at V and 13 bases at J, with 7 bases between. The CDR3 consists of 12 residues. The CDR3 here is CASSEARAPLHF. The CDR3 DNA follows: TGTGCCAGCAGTGAAGCGAGGGCTCCCCTCCACTTT.

The J gene is TRBJ2-7, the V gene TRBV11-2; TRBD2 agrees at 8 bases. CDR1 is SGHAT and CDR2 is FQNNGV in the germline V gene. This CDR3 is 16 amino acids long. After removal of 5 bases from V and 2 bases from J, the junction contained 11 bases not matched to a gene. The CDR3 region is CASSDAIKRGTYEQYV. The CDR3 bases are TGTGCCAGCAGCGACGCGATAAAGCGGGGGACCTACGAGCAGTACGTC.

J is TRBJ1-6 and V is TRBV9, with D uncertain. The CDR3 runs 15 residues. Trimming stripped 0 bases from V and 9 bases from J, with 13 bases between. CDR1 SGDLS and CDR2 YYNGEE come from the germline V gene. This chain's CDR3 is CASSVAEALGSPLHF. In DNA form, the CDR3 reads TGTGCCAGCAGCGTAGCCGAGGCCCTCGGTTCACCCCTCCACTTT.

The rearrangement joins TRBV5-1 to TRBJ1-1; D possibly corresponds to TRBD1 (5 bases). CDR1 is SGHRS and CDR2 is YFSETQ in the germline V gene. The germline V and J ends were trimmed by 1 base and 1 base, with 8 bases remaining between them. This CDR3 is built from 14 residues. CDR3 DNA sequence: TGCGCCAGCAGCTTGAGCGGGGGGAACACTGAAGCTTTCTTT. Translated: CASSLSGGNTEAFF.

The chain carries TRBV2 and TRBJ1-2; D perhaps matches TRBD1 (6 bases). The CDR3 is made up of 13 amino acids. V was pared by 7 bases and J by 2 bases, with 11 bases between. The germline gives CDR1 SNHLY, CDR2 FYNNEI. Here the CDR3 reads CASMGGLNYGYTF. The CDR3 DNA sequence: TGTGCCAGCATGGGGGGGCTGAACTATGGCTACACCTTC.